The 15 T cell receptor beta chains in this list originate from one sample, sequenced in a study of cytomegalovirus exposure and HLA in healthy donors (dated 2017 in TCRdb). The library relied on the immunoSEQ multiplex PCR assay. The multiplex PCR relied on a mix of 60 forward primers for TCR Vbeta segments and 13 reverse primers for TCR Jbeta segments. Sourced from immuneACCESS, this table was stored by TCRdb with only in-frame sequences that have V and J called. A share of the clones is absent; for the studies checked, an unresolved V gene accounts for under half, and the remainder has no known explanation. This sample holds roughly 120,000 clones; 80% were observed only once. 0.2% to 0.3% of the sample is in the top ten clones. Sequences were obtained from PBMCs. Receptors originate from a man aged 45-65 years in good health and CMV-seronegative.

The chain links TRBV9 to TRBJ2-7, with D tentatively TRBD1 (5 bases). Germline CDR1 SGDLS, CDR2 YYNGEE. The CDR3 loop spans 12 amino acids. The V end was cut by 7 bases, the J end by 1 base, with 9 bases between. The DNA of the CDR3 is TGTGCCAGCGGGGCAGATTCCTACGAGCAGTACTTC. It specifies CASGADSYEQYF.

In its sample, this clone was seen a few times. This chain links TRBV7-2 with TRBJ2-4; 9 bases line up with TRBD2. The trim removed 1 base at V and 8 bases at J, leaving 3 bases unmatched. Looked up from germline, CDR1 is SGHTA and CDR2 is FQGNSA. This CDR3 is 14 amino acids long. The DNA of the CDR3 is TGTGCCAGCAGCTTAGGATTAGCGGGGGACATTCAGTACTTC. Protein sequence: CASSLGLAGDIQYF.

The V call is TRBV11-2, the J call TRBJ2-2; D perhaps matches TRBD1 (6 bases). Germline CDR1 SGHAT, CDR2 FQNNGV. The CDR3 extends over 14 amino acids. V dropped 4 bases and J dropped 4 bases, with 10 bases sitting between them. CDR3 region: CASSSTGITGELFF. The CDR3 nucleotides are TGTGCCAGCAGCTCCACAGGGATCACCGGGGAGCTGTTTTTT.

The CDR3 sequence is CASSFLKTGLGNSPLHF. The CDR3 DNA reads as TGTGCCAGCAGTTTCCTAAAGACAGGATTGGGTAATTCACCCCTCCACTTT. The chain has TRBV27 and TRBJ1-6, with D tentatively TRBD1 (6 bases). CDR1 is MNHEY and CDR2 is SMNVEV in the germline V gene (reference sequence). CDR3 size: 17 residues. V lost 3 bases and J lost 6, with 18 bases in between.

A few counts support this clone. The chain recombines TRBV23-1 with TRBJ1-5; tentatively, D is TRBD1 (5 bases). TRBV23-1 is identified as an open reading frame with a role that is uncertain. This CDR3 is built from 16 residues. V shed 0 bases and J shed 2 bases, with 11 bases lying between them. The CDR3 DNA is TGCGCCAGCAGTCAATCGGCCAGGGATGGCAATCAGCCCCAGCATTTT. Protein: CASSQSARDGNQPQHF.

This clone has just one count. This CDR3 reads CASSLIRTGLVTQYF. The CDR3 nucleotides are TGTGCCAGCAGCTTAATCCGAACAGGGTTGGTGACCCAGTACTTC. The V call is TRBV7-9, the J call TRBJ2-5; a weak D match, TRBD1 (6 bases). CDR1 SEHNR and CDR2 FQNEAQ come from the germline V gene (reference sequence). Trimming took 2 bases from V and 7 from J, leaving 17 bases between them. The CDR3 has 15 amino acids.

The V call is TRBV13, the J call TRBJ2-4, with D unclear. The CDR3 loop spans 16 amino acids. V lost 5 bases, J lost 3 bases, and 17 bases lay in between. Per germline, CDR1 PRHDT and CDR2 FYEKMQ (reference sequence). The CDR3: CASSDLGELGKNIQYF. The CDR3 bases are TGTGCCAGCAGCGACTTAGGAGAGTTGGGCAAAAACATTCAGTACTTC.

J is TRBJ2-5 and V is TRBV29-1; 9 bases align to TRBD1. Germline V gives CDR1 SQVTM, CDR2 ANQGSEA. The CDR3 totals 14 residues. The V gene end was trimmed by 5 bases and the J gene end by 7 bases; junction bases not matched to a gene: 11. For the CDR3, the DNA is TGCAGCGTTCCCCCGGGACAGGGTATAGGGACCCAGTACTTC. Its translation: CSVPPGQGIGTQYF. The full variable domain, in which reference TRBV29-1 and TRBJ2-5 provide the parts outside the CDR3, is SAVISQKPSRDICQRGTSLTIQCQVDSQVTMMFWYRQQPGQSLTLIATANQGSEATYESGFVIDKFPISRPNLTFSTLTVSNMSPEDSSIYLCSVPPGQGIGTQYFGPGTRLLVL.

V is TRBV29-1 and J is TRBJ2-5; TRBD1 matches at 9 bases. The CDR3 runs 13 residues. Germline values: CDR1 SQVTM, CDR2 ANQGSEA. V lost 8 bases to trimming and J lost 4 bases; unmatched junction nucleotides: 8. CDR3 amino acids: CSTYRGQGETQYF. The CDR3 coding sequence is TGCAGCACATACAGGGGGCAGGGAGAGACCCAGTACTTC.

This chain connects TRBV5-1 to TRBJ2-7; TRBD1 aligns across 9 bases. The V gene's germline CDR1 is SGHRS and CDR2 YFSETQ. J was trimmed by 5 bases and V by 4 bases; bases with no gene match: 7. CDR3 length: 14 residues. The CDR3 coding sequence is TGCGCCAGCAGCATCCGGACAGGGGAGGACGAGCAGTACTTC. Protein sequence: CASSIRTGEDEQYF.

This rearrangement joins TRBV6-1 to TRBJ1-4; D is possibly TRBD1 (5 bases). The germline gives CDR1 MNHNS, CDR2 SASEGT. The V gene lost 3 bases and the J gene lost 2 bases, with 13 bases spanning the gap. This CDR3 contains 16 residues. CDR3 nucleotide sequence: TGTGCCAGCAGTGAGGTCTTTGGGGGGACTAATGAAAAACTGTTTTTT. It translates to CASSEVFGGTNEKLFF.

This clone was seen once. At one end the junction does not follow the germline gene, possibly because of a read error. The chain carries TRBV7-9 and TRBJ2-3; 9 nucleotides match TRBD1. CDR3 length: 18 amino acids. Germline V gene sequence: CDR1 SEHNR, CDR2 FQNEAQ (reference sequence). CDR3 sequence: CSSSLKGQGFTRGDTQYF. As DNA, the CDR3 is TGTTCCAGCAGCTTAAAAGGACAGGGGTTCACACGGGGAGATACGCAGTATTTT.

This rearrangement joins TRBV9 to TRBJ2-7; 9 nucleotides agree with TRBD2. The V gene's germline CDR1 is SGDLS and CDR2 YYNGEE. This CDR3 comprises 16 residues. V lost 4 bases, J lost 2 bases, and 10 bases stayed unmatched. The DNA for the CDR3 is TGTGCCAGCAGCCCGCCGGTGGCTAGCGGGACCTACGAGCAGTACTTC. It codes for CASSPPVASGTYEQYF.

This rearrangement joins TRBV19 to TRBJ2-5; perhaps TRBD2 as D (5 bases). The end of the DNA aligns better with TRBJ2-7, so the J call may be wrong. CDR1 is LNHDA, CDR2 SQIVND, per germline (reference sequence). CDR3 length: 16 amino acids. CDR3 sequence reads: CASSIVGGLLVYEQYF. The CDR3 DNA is TGTGCCAGTAGTATAGTAGGCGGGCTGTTGGTCTACGAGCAGTACTTC.

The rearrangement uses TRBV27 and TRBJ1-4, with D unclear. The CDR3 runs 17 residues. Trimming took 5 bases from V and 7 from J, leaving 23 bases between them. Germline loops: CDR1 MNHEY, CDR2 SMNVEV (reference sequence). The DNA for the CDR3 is TGTGCCAGCAGTCCACGAACCTACCGCCGCGGGAGTGAAAAACTGTTTTTT. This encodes CASSPRTYRRGSEKLFF.